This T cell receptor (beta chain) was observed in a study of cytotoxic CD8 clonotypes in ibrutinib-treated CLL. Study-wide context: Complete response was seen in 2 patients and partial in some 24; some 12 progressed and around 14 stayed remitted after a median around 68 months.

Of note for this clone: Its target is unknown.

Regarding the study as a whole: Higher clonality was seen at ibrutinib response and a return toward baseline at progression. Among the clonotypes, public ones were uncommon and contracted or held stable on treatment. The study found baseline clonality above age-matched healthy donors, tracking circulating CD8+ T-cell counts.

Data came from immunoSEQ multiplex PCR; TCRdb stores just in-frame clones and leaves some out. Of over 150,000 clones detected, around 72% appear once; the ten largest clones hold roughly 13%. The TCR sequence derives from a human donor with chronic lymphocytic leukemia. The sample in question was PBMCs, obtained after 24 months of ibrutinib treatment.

The chain's CDR3 is CASSLGGSVNTEAFF. The CDR3, as DNA: TGTGCCAGCAGCTTGGGCGGGTCCGTGAACACTGAAGCTTTCTTT. V gene TRBV5-4 combines with J gene TRBJ1-1; D remains unclear. Trimming pared 0 bases from V and 0 bases from J, leaving 9 bases between. This CDR3 has 15 amino acids. Germline loops: CDR1 SGHNT, CDR2 YYREEE (reference sequence).